This entry features one T cell receptor beta chain sequence. Its antigen remains unidentified. Clones were sequenced by immunoSEQ multiplex PCR, and TCRdb holds only the in-frame ones, with some missing. This table has over 120,000 clones, around 90% appearing once. This sample is part of a study of T cell responses to AZD1222 COVID-19 vaccine. Study context: Timing groups of about 4 and about 12 weeks for second doses were pooled. Study results and caveats: Donors were largely white British and mainly female; clonal diversity was possibly underestimated.

After removal of 2 bases from V and 3 bases from J, the junction contained 8 bases not matched to a gene. Germline V gene sequence: CDR1 GTSNPN, CDR2 SVGIG (reference sequence). CDR3 length: 16 amino acids. The material sequenced was peripheral blood, taken on day 0 of AZD1222 vaccination. This sequence was found in an adult in good health. The genes are TRBV30 and TRBJ2-1; 9 nucleotides align to TRBD1. CDR3 loop: CAWSMRGQGIYNEQFF. The CDR3 region has the DNA TGTGCCTGGAGTATGAGGGGACAGGGAATCTACAATGAGCAGTTCTTC.